The 9 T cell receptor beta chains in this list originate from one sample, sequenced in a study of T-cell reconstitution after alpha-beta-depleted transplantation in children. Unique molecular identifiers were used in preparing the TCRbeta library. TCRdb passed the PCR reads through MiXCR, listing each CDR3 protein once. Of around 700,000 distinct CDR3 sequences listed, under 15% are singletons. The starting material was PBMCs, obtained before TCRalphabeta/CD19-depleted stem cell transplant. The source is a girl aged 2 to 9 with congenital amegakaryocytic thrombocytopenia, due to receive a stem cell transplant.

A note on this clonotype: It may be a read error: a sequence one base away is much more abundant. This chain joins TRBV12-3 or TRBV12-4 and TRBJ1-2; 7 bases map to TRBD1. V was pared by 4 bases and J by 7 bases, with 9 bases of the junction left unmatched. The CDR3 is made up of 14 amino acids. The CDR3 reads CASSSWKTGVGYTF. The CDR3 bases are TGTGCCAGCAGTTCTTGGAAAACAGGGGTTGGCTACACCTTC.

In its sample, this clonotype was seen a few times. CDR3: CASSPDSGEKLFF. As DNA, the CDR3 is TGTGCCAGCAGCCCCGACTCGGGTGAAAAACTGTTTTTT. The chain couples TRBV7-6 to TRBJ1-4; D is unresolved. This CDR3 comprises 13 residues. Trimming left V 5 bases short and J 7 bases short, with 11 bases between. Germline CDR1 reads SGHVS; CDR2 reads FNYEAQ. Filled out from reference TRBV7-6 and TRBJ1-4, the complete variable domain reads GAGVSQSPRYKVTKRGQDVALRCDPISGHVSLYWYRQALGQGPEFLTYFNYEAQQDKSGLPNDRFSAERPEGSISTLTIQRTEQRDSAMYRCASSPDSGEKLFFGSGTQLSVL.

This clonotype was observed many times. The gene calls are TRBV6-1 and TRBJ1-3; D is undetermined. Germline CDR1 and CDR2: MNHNS and SASEGT. The CDR3 loop spans 13 amino acids. Trimming cost V 10 bases and J 2 bases, with 12 bases left between them. This chain's CDR3 is CATQTVAGNTIYF. CDR3 in DNA: TGTGCCACCCAAACGGTAGCTGGAAACACCATATATTTT.

This clonotype was seen many times. The rearrangement uses TRBV7-2 and TRBJ2-1; no reliable D call. The V gene's germline CDR1 is SGHTA and CDR2 FQGNSA. The V and J ends lost 1 base and 9 bases respectively, with 10 bases between them. The CDR3 contains 13 residues. DNA of the CDR3: TGTGCCAGCAGCTTAGGTTGGAAGGGTGAGCAGTTCTTC. As protein: CASSLGWKGEQFF. Full variable domain (outside the CDR3, taken from reference TRBV7-2 and TRBJ2-1): GAGVSQSPSNKVTEKGKDVELRCDPISGHTALYWYRQSLGQGLEFLIYFQGNSAPDKSGLPSDRFSAERTGGSVSTLTIQRTQQEDSAVYLCASSLGWKGEQFFGPGTRLTVL.

This clonotype was seen more than once but under ten times. The limits of the CDR3 on the DNA are not certain, so only TCRdb's listed CDR3 is given. J is TRBJ1-4 and V is TRBV7-9. The CDR3 length equals 14 residues, ends included. Germline lookup yields CDR1 SEHNR and CDR2 FQNEAQ (reference sequence). The CDR3 loop reads CASSTSGGHEKLFF.

This clonotype was detected many times. The rearrangement uses TRBV5-1 and TRBJ2-7, with 15 bases matching TRBD2. V lost 3 bases, J lost 4 bases, and 8 bases stayed unmatched. CDR1 and CDR2 (germline): SGHRS, YFSETQ. The CDR3 has 17 amino acids. CDR3 in DNA: TGCGCCAGCAGCTCCGGACTAGCGGGAGGGCTTGGTTACGAGCAGTACTTC. Its translation: CASSSGLAGGLGYEQYF.

This clonotype has a single count. The chain is built from TRBV5-1 and TRBJ2-7, with 9 bases aligning to TRBD2. J gave up 5 bases and V 5 bases, and 8 bases lay outside the gene matches. CDR1 SGHRS and CDR2 YFSETQ come from the germline V gene. This CDR3 comprises 14 residues. CDR3 residues: CASRNGASGNEQYF. The CDR3 bases are TGCGCCAGCAGGAATGGGGCTAGCGGGAACGAGCAGTACTTC.

This clonotype has only a few counts. The chain carries TRBV21-1 and TRBJ2-1. TRBV21-1 is classified as a pseudogene. The CDR3 totals 10 residues. CDR3 protein: CASSTRNQFF. The DNA for the CDR3 is TGTGCCAGCAGCACACGGAATCAGTTCTTC.

The chain uses TRBV20-1 and TRBJ2-7, with 7 bases identical to TRBD2. V lost 1 base to trimming and J lost 0 bases; unmatched junction nucleotides: 9. The CDR3 has 16 amino acids. Germline V gives CDR1 DFQATT, CDR2 SNEGSKA (reference sequence). The CDR3 nucleotides read TGCAGTGCTAGAGTTTGGAAAGCGGGAAACTCCTACGAGCAGTACTTC. It translates to CSARVWKAGNSYEQYF.